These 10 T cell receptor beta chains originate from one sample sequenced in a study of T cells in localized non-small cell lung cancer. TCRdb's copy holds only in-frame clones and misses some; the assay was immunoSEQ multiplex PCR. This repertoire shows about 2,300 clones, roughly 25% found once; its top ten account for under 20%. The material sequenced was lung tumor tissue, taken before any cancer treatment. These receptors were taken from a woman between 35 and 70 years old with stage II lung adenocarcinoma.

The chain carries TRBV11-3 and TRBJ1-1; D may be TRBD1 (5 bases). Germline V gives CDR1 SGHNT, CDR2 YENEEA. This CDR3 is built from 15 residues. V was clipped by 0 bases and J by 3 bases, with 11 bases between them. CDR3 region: CASSLEWGGYTEAFF. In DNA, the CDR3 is TGTGCCAGCAGCTTAGAGTGGGGCGGGTACACTGAAGCTTTCTTT. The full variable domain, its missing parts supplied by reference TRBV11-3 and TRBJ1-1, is EAGVVQSPRYKIIEKKQPVAFWCNPISGHNTLYWYLQNLGQGPELLIRYENEEAVDDSQLPKDRFSAERLKGVDSTLKIQPAELGDSAVYLCASSLEWGGYTEAFFGQGTRLTVV.

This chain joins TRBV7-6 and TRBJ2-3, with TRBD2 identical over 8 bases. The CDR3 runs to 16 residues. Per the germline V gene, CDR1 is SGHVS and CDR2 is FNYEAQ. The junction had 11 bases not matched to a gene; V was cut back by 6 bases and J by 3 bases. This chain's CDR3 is CASSPGGSGRTDTQYF. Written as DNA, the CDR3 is TGTGCCAGCAGTCCTGGTGGGAGCGGGAGAACAGATACGCAGTATTTT.

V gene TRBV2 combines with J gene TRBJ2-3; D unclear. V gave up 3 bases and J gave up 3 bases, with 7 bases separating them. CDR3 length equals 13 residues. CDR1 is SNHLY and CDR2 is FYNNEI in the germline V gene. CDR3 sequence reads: CASSEPETDTQYF. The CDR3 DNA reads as TGTGCCAGCAGTGAGCCCGAAACAGATACGCAGTATTTT.

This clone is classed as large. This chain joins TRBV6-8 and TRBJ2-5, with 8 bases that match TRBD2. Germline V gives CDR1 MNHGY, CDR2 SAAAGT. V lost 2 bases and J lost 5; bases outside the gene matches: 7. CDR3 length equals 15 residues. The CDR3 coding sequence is TGTGCCAGCAGTTACGTGGGGCCTAGCGGGGAGACCCAGTACTTC. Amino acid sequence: CASSYVGPSGETQYF.

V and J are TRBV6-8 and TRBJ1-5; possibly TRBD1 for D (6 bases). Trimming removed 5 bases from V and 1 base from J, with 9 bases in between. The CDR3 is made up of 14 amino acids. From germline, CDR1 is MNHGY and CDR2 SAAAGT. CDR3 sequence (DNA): TGTGCCAGCAGTCGGACAGAAAGCAATCAGCCCCAGCATTTT. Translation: CASSRTESNQPQHF.

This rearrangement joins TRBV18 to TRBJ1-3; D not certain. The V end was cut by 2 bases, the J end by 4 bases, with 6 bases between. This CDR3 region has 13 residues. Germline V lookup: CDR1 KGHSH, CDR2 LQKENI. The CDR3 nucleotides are TGTGCCAGCTCACCAGGAGCGGGAAACACCATATATTTT. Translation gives CASSPGAGNTIYF.

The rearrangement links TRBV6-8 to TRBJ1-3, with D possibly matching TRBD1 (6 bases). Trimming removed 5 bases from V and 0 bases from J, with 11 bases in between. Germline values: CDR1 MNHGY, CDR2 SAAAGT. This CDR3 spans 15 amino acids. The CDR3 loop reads CASSDRDNSGNTIYF. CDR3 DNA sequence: TGTGCCAGCAGTGACCGGGACAACTCTGGAAACACCATATATTTT.

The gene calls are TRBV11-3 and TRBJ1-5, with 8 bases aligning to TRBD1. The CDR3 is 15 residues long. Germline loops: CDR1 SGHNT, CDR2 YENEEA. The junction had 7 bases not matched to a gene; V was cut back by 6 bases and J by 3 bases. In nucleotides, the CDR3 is TGTGCCAGCAGTAAGGGCAGGGGGCTCAATCAGCCCCAGCATTTT. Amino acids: CASSKGRGLNQPQHF.

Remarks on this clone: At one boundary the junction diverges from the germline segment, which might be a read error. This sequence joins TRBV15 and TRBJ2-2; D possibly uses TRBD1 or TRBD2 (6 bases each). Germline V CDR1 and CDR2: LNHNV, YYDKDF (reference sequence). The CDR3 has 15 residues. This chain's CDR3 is CATTRKTGGAGELFF. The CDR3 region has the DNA TGTGCCACCACCAGAAAGACAGGCGGGGCCGGGGAGCTGTTTTTT.

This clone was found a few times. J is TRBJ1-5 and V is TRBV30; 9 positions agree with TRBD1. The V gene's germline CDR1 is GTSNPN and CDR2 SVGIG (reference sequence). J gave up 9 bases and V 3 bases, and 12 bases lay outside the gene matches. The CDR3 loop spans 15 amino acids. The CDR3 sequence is CAWSPGQGTSRPQHF. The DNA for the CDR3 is TGTGCCTGGAGCCCGGGACAGGGAACCTCGCGGCCCCAGCATTTT.